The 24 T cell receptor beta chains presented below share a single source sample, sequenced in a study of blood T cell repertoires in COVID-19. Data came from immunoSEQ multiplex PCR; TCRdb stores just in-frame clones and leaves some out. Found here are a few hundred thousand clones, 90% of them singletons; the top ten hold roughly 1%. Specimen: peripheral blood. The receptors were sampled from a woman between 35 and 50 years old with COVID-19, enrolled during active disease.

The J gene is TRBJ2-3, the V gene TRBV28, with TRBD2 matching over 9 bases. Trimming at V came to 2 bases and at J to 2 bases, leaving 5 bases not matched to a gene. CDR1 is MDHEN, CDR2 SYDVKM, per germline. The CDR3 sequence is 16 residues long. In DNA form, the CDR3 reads TGTGCCAGCAGTTTAAGGCTAGCGGGGCTCACAGATACGCAGTATTTT. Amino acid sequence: CASSLRLAGLTDTQYF.

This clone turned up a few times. The CDR3 coding sequence is TGTGCCAGCAGCTTGGCCTGGACAGGGATGAATTCACCCCTCCACTTT. Encoded protein: CASSLAWTGMNSPLHF. This rearrangement joins TRBV5-4 to TRBJ1-6; 8 bases fit TRBD1. The CDR3 extends over 16 amino acids. V shed 0 bases, J shed 7 bases, and the junction held 6 bases outside the gene matches. Per the germline V gene, CDR1 is SGHNT and CDR2 is YYREEE (reference sequence).

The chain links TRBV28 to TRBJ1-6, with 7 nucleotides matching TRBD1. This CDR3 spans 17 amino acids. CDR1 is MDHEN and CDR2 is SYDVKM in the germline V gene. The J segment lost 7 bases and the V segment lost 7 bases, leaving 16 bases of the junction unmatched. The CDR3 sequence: CASNQGGGTRRNSPLHF. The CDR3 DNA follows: TGTGCCAGCAATCAAGGAGGGGGCACTCGGAGGAATTCACCCCTCCACTTT.

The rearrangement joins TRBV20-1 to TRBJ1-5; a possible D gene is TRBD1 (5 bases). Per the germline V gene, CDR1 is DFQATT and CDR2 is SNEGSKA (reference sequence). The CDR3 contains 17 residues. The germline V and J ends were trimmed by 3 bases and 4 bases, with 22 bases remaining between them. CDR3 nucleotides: TGCAGTGCTAGTCCACCCGGGGGTAGCCTTACAAATCAGCCCCAGCATTTT. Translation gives CSASPPGGSLTNQPQHF.

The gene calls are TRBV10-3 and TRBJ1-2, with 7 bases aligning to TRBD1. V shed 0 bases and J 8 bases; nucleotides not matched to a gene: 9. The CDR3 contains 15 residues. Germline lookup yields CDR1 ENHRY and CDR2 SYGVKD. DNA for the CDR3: TGTGCCATCAGTGAGTCCGGACAGGCAGGTCGGGGCTACACCTTC. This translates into CAISESGQAGRGYTF.

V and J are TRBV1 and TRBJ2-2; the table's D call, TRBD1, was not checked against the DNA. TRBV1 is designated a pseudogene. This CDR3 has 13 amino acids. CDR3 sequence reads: CTSRYRESGELFF. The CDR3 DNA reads TGCACCAGCCGATACAGGGAGAGCGGGGAGCTGTTTTTT.

CDR3 in DNA: TGTGCCAGTACTGGCGGGGGGAGCTCCTACAATGAGCAGTTCTTC. Its protein is CASTGGGSSYNEQFF. The chain couples TRBV19 to TRBJ2-1; 8 nucleotides align to TRBD2. Trimming removed 7 bases from V and 0 bases from J; junction bases left unmatched: 5. Germline CDR1 is LNHDA and CDR2 is SQIVND (reference sequence). The CDR3 covers 15 residues.

The CDR3 here is CASSSRLAYEQYF. CDR3 coding DNA: TGTGCCAGCAGCTCCCGACTAGCTTACGAGCAGTACTTC. The chain carries TRBV7-2 and TRBJ2-7; 7 bases agree with TRBD2. V dropped 4 bases and J dropped 4; count of bases not matched to a gene: 4. The germline CDR1 and CDR2 sequences are SGHTA and FQGNSA. The CDR3 consists of 13 residues.

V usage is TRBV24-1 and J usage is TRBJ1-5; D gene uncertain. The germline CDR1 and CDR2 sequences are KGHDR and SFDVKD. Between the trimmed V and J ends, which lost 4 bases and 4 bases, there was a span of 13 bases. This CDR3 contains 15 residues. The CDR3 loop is CATSDSDGNNQPQHF. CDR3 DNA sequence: TGTGCCACCAGTGACTCGGACGGGAATAATCAGCCCCAGCATTTT.

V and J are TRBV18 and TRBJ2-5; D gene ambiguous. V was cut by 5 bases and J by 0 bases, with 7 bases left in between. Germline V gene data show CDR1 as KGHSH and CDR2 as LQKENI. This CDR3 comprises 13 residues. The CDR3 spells CASSSSNQETQYF. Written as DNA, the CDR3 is TGTGCCAGCTCAAGTAGCAACCAAGAGACCCAGTACTTC.

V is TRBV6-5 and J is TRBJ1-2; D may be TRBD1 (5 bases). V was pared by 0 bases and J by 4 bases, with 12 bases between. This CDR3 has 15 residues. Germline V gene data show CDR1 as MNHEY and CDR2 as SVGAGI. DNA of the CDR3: TGTGCCAGCAGTTACTCGGGGCAGCCAACCTATGGCTACACCTTC. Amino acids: CASSYSGQPTYGYTF.

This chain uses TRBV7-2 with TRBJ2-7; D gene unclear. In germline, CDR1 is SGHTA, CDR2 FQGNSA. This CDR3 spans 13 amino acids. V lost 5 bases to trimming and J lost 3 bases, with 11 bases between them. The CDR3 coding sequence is TGTGCCAGCAGCCTGAGCCCTTACTACGAGCAGTACTTC. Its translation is CASSLSPYYEQYF.

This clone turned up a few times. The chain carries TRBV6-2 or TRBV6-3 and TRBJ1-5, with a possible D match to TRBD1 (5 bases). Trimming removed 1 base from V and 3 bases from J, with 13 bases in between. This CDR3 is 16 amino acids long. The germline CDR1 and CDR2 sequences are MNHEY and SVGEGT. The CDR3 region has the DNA TGTGCCAGCAGTTACTTAGGGGTGACGGTCAATCAGCCCCAGCATTTT. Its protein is CASSYLGVTVNQPQHF.

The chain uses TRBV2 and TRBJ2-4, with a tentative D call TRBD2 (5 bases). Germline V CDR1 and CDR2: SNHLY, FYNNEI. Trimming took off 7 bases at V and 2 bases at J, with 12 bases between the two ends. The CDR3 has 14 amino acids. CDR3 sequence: CASNLGVPKNIQYF. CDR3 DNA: TGTGCCAGCAATCTGGGAGTCCCCAAAAACATTCAGTACTTC.

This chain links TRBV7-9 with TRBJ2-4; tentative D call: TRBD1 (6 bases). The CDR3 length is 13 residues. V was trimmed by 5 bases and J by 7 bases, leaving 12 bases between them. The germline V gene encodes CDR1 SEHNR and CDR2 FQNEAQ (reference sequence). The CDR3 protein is CASSPGTPNIQYF. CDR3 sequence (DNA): TGTGCCAGCAGCCCAGGGACACCGAACATTCAGTACTTC.

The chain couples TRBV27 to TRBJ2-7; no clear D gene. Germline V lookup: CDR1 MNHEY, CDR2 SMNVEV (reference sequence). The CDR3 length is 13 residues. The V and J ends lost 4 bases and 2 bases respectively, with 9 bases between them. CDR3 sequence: CASSSGWTYEQYF. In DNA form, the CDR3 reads TGTGCCAGCAGTTCGGGTTGGACCTACGAGCAGTACTTC.

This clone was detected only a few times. The CDR3 DNA follows: TGTGCCAGCAGTTTCAGACGGGACAGAGCCCCTGGCTGGGGTTCACCCCTCCACTTT. Residues: CASSFRRDRAPGWGSPLHF. This rearrangement joins TRBV28 to TRBJ1-6; 7 nucleotides line up with TRBD1. V lost 3 bases, J lost 9 bases, and 20 bases stayed unmatched. This CDR3 comprises 19 residues. Germline V gene data show CDR1 as MDHEN and CDR2 as SYDVKM.

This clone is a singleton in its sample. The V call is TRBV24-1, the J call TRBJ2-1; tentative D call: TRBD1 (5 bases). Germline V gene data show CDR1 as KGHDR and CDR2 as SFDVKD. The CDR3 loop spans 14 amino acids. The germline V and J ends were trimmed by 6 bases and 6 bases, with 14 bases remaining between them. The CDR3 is CATSLRAAANEQFF. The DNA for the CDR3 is TGTGCCACCAGTCTCAGGGCGGCGGCCAATGAGCAGTTCTTC.

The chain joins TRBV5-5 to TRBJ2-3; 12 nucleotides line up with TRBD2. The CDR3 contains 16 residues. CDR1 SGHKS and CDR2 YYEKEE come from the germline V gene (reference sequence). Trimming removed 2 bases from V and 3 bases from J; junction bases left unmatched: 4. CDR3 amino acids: CASSFGLAGWTDTQYF. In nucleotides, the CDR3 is TGTGCCAGCAGCTTCGGACTAGCGGGATGGACAGATACGCAGTATTTT. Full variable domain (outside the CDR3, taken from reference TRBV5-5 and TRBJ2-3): DAGVTQSPTHLIKTRGQQVTLRCSPISGHKSVSWYQQVLGQGPQFIFQYYEKEERGRGNFPDRFSARQFPNYSSELNVNALLLGDSALYLCASSFGLAGWTDTQYFGPGTRLTVL.

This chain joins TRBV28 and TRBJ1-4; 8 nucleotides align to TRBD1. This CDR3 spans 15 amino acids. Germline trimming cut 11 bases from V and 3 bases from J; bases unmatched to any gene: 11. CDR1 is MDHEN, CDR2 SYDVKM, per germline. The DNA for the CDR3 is TGTGCCTGCTCGGAACGGACAGGGTCTAATGAAAAACTGTTTTTT. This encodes CACSERTGSNEKLFF.

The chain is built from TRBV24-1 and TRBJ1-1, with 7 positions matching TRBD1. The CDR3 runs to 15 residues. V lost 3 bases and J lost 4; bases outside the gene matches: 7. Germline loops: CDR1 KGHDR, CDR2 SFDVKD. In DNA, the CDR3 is TGTGCCACCAGTGATCCAAACTCAGGGGGCACTGAAGCTTTCTTT. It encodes CATSDPNSGGTEAFF.

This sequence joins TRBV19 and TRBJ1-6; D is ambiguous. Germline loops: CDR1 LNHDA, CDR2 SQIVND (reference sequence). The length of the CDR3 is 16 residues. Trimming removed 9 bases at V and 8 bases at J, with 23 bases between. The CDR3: CASRMRATTTYSPLHF. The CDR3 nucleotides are TGTGCCAGCCGGATGAGGGCGACAACAACTTATTCACCCCTCCACTTT.

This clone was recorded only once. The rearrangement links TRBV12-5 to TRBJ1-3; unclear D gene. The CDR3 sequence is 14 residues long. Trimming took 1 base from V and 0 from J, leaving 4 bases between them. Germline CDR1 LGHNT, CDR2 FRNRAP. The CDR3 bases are TGTGCTAGTGGTTTGGGGCACTCTGGAAACACCATATATTTT. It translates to CASGLGHSGNTIYF.

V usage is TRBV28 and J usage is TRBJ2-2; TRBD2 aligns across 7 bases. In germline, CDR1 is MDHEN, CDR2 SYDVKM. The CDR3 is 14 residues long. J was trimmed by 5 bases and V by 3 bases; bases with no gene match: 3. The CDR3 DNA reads TGTGCCAGCAGTTTGGGACTATCAACCGGGGAGCTGTTTTTT. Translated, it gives CASSLGLSTGELFF.